The next 26 T cell receptor beta chains were all read from a single sample in a study of shared clonotypes between healthy human individuals. Clones were read by immunoSEQ multiplex PCR, and TCRdb kept only the in-frame ones, dropping some. The sample includes 1.4 million to 1.5 million clones, roughly 96% of them seen just once. The sequencing sample was made of naive CD4+ T cells sorted from blood. The subset here: CD45RA+ positively selected. These receptors came from a man aged 25 to 40 in good health.

The CDR3 is CASSLGSLDGETQYF. Here the CDR3 DNA reads TGCGCCAGCAGCTTGGGCAGTCTGGACGGCGAGACCCAGTACTTC. J is TRBJ2-5 and V is TRBV5-1; the D is unclear. This CDR3 spans 15 amino acids. The V gene lost 0 bases and the J gene lost 5 bases, with 14 bases spanning the gap. Germline lookup yields CDR1 SGHRS and CDR2 YFSETQ.

The chain carries TRBV7-2 and TRBJ2-2, with a weak D call TRBD1 (6 bases). The CDR3 loop spans 15 amino acids. Trimming pared 5 bases from V and 4 bases from J, leaving 14 bases between. Germline V gene lookup returns CDR1 SGHTA and CDR2 FQGNSA. Here the CDR3 reads CASSRDGGGTGELFF. CDR3 in DNA: TGTGCCAGCAGCCGAGATGGGGGCGGCACCGGGGAGCTGTTTTTT.

The chain's CDR3 is CSGSGLGWDTQYF. CDR3 DNA: TGCAGCGGTAGCGGGTTAGGTTGGGATACGCAGTATTTT. The chain joins TRBV29-1 to TRBJ2-3; 7 bases line up with TRBD2. The V gene's germline CDR1 is SQVTM and CDR2 ANQGSEA. The V gene end was trimmed by 7 bases and the J gene end by 6 bases; junction bases not matched to a gene: 10. The CDR3 covers 13 residues.

This clone has only one observation. The chain is built from TRBV20-1 and TRBJ2-7; no reliable D call. The germline V gene has CDR1 DFQATT and CDR2 SNEGSKA (reference sequence). The CDR3 has 11 amino acids. V was shortened by 0 bases and J by 7 bases, with 7 bases between the two germline ends. CDR3 in DNA: TGCAGTGCTAGAGATGTAGGAGAGCAGTACTTC. It translates to CSARDVGEQYF.

The chain joins TRBV9 to TRBJ2-2; no firm D call. Germline values: CDR1 SGDLS, CDR2 YYNGEE. Trimming took 4 bases from V and 8 from J, leaving 12 bases between them. This CDR3 region has 13 residues. The CDR3: CASSSGVVGELFF. The CDR3 DNA follows: TGTGCCAGCAGCTCCGGCGTGGTAGGGGAGCTGTTTTTT. Complete variable domain (other parts from reference TRBV9 and TRBJ2-2): DSGVTQTPKHLITATGQRVTLRCSPRSGDLSVYWYQQSLDQGLQFLIQYYNGEERAKGNILERFSAQQFPDLHSELNLSSLELGDSALYFCASSSGVVGELFFGEGSRLTVL.

Here the CDR3 reads CASSESQGFRGETQYF. The CDR3 DNA reads as TGTGCCAGCTCCGAGTCCCAGGGTTTCAGGGGAGAGACCCAGTACTTC. The gene calls are TRBV9 and TRBJ2-5; tentatively, D is TRBD1 (6 bases). This CDR3 region has 16 residues. Germline V gene sequence: CDR1 SGDLS, CDR2 YYNGEE. The V end lost 7 bases, the J end lost 4 bases, and 23 bases lay between the germline ends.

About this clone itself: Within the sample, other DNA sequences also encode this same CDR3. The CDR3 is CASSEGGLPYEQYF. Written as DNA, the CDR3 is TGCGCCAGCAGTGAGGGAGGACTACCCTACGAGCAGTACTTC. The chain joins TRBV10-1 to TRBJ2-7; tentative D call: TRBD2 (6 bases). The germline V gene has CDR1 WNHNN and CDR2 SYGVQD (reference sequence). V lost 2 bases and J lost 2, with 10 bases in between. This CDR3 contains 14 residues.

The V gene is TRBV7-2, the J gene TRBJ2-7, with 9 nucleotides matching TRBD2. The CDR3 is made up of 14 amino acids. V lost 6 bases and J lost 2; bases outside the gene matches: 5. CDR1 SGHTA and CDR2 FQGNSA come from the germline V gene. The CDR3, as DNA: TGTGCCAGCAGACGAGCGGGAGGCGCCTACGAGCAGTACTTC. Protein: CASRRAGGAYEQYF.

As for this clone: Other DNA sequences in this specimen translate into the identical CDR3. The CDR3 region is CASSLTTNYGYTF. In DNA form, the CDR3 reads TGTGCCAGCTCCCTGACAACTAACTATGGCTACACCTTC. This rearrangement joins TRBV28 to TRBJ1-2; D is unclear. This CDR3 spans 13 amino acids. Trimming pared 8 bases from V and 0 bases from J, leaving 10 bases between. Looked up from germline, CDR1 is MDHEN and CDR2 is SYDVKM.

As for this clone: The same CDR3 is also encoded by other DNA sequences in this sample. The V and J genes are TRBV5-1 and TRBJ2-3; 10 bases are a match to TRBD2. J gave up 3 bases and V 0 bases, and 4 bases lay outside the gene matches. The CDR3 is 16 amino acids. Germline-derived CDR1 and CDR2 are SGHRS and YFSETQ. The DNA for the CDR3 is TGCGCCAGCAGCTTGGGGCTAGCGGGAGTAACAGATACGCAGTATTTT. This sequence encodes CASSLGLAGVTDTQYF.

The chain recombines TRBV29-1 with TRBJ2-2; 9 positions agree with TRBD1. Germline CDR1 SQVTM, CDR2 ANQGSEA. The CDR3 runs 17 residues. V gave up 7 bases and J gave up 1 base; unmatched junction bases: 13. CDR3 amino acids: CSAYQTPGQGNTGELFF. CDR3 DNA: TGCAGCGCCTACCAAACGCCGGGACAGGGGAACACCGGGGAGCTGTTTTTT.

The chain recombines TRBV7-8 with TRBJ2-7; D possibly corresponds to TRBD1 (6 bases). Germline CDR1 and CDR2: SGHVS and FQNEAQ. The length of the CDR3 is 16 residues. The V and J ends lost 1 base and 0 bases respectively, with 13 bases between them. Written as DNA, the CDR3 is TGTGCCAGCAGCTTAGTAGCGAGACAGGACTCCTACGAGCAGTACTTC. Its protein is CASSLVARQDSYEQYF. Filled out from reference TRBV7-8 and TRBJ2-7, the complete variable domain reads GAGVSQSPRYKVAKRGQDVALRCDPISGHVSLFWYQQALGQGPEFLTYFQNEAQLDKSGLPSDRFFAERPEGSVSTLKIQRTQQEDSAVYLCASSLVARQDSYEQYFGPGTRLTVT.

This chain joins TRBV5-4 and TRBJ1-5; D perhaps matches TRBD1 (6 bases). Germline V gene data show CDR1 as SGHNT and CDR2 as YYREEE (reference sequence). Trimming pared 4 bases from V and 6 bases from J, leaving 14 bases between. This CDR3 contains 14 residues. This chain's CDR3 is CASSADRSGQPQHF. In nucleotides, the CDR3 is TGTGCCAGCAGCGCGGACAGATCAGGTCAGCCCCAGCATTTT.

V and J are TRBV29-1 and TRBJ2-1; 10 bases align to TRBD2. The J segment lost 4 bases and the V segment lost 0 bases, leaving 15 bases of the junction unmatched. The CDR3 consists of 19 residues. Germline V CDR1 and CDR2: SQVTM, ANQGSEA. CDR3 region: CSVEEELAGNTLRYNEQFF. In DNA, the CDR3 is TGCAGCGTTGAAGAGGAACTAGCGGGAAACACACTTCGGTACAATGAGCAGTTCTTC.

V is TRBV18 and J is TRBJ2-7; possibly TRBD2 for D (6 bases). The germline V gene encodes CDR1 KGHSH and CDR2 LQKENI. V dropped 3 bases and J dropped 0 bases, with 15 bases sitting between them. The CDR3 has 16 amino acids. The chain's CDR3 is CASSPPGLRYSYEQYF. CDR3 nucleotides: TGTGCCAGCTCACCCCCGGGACTGCGATACTCCTACGAGCAGTACTTC.

This clone was seen only once. The chain recombines TRBV21-1 with TRBJ2-7; TRBD2 is the table's D call, not checked against the DNA. TRBV21-1 is designated a pseudogene. CDR3 length: 18 residues. The CDR3 DNA reads TGTGCCAGCAGCAAAGTTTTGGTGGGAGGCCGACTCCCCTACGAGCAGTACTTC. It yields the protein CASSKVLVGGRLPYEQYF.

V is TRBV15 and J is TRBJ1-1; possibly TRBD1 for D (5 bases). Germline loops: CDR1 LNHNV, CDR2 YYDKDF (reference sequence). Trimming pared 0 bases from V and 6 bases from J, leaving 14 bases between. This CDR3 is 15 amino acids long. CDR3 residues: CATSRDDHRSAEAFF. The CDR3 DNA reads TGTGCCACCAGCAGAGATGACCACAGGAGCGCTGAAGCTTTCTTT.

This chain joins TRBV13 and TRBJ2-7; D is uncertain. Trimming cost V 4 bases and J 2 bases, with 9 bases left between them. The CDR3 contains 13 residues. Germline CDR1 reads PRHDT; CDR2 reads FYEKMQ (reference sequence). CDR3 nucleotides: TGTGCCAGCAGCTCCTTAGGACCCTACGAGCAGTACTTC. Translating it yields CASSSLGPYEQYF. Variable domain in full (rest from reference TRBV13 and TRBJ2-7): AAGVIQSPRHLIKEKRETATLKCYPIPRHDTVYWYQQGPGQDPQFLISFYEKMQSDKGSIPDRFSAQQFSDYHSELNMSSLELGDSALYFCASSSLGPYEQYFGPGTRLTVT.

This chain joins TRBV4-1 and TRBJ2-1, with 8 bases aligning to TRBD2. This CDR3 contains 16 residues. The V and J ends lost 0 bases and 6 bases, in that order; junction bases with no gene match: 7. Germline CDR1 and CDR2: MGHRA and YSYEKL. CDR3 nucleotide sequence: TGCGCCAGCAGCCAAGATTGGGGACTAGTCGGCAATGAGCAGTTCTTC. It specifies CASSQDWGLVGNEQFF.

The chain employs TRBV6-5 and TRBJ2-7; 10 bases align to TRBD2. The CDR3 is 16 residues long. Losses at the gene ends were 4 bases for V and 0 bases for J; bases not matched to a gene: 6. Germline V gene sequence: CDR1 MNHEY, CDR2 SVGAGI. The CDR3 here is CASSSASGGGSYEQYF. CDR3 bases: TGTGCCAGCAGTTCCGCTAGCGGGGGAGGCTCCTACGAGCAGTACTTC.

The chain uses TRBV6-1 and TRBJ1-1; D unresolved. V gave up 4 bases and J gave up 5 bases, with 11 bases separating them. The CDR3 totals 13 residues. Germline values: CDR1 MNHNS, CDR2 SASEGT. Here the CDR3 reads CASSGTVRTEAFF. The CDR3 region has the DNA TGTGCCAGCAGTGGAACAGTGAGGACTGAAGCTTTCTTT.

This chain connects TRBV7-2 to TRBJ1-2; D may be TRBD1 (6 bases). Trimming left V 4 bases short and J 2 bases short, with 11 bases between. The CDR3 is 14 residues long. The germline V gene encodes CDR1 SGHTA and CDR2 FQGNSA. CDR3 DNA: TGTGCCAGCAGCTCGCAGGGACACAACTATGGCTACACCTTC. This translates into CASSSQGHNYGYTF.

This rearrangement joins TRBV11-2 to TRBJ2-7, with 8 bases aligning to TRBD1. Looked up from germline, CDR1 is SGHAT and CDR2 is FQNNGV. The CDR3 is 16 amino acids. Germline trimming cut 5 bases from V and 3 bases from J; bases unmatched to any gene: 12. The CDR3 nucleotides are TGTGCCAGCAGCCAATTAAACTGGGACAGGCGCTACGAGCAGTACTTC. Its translation: CASSQLNWDRRYEQYF. Variable domain in full (rest from reference TRBV11-2 and TRBJ2-7): EAGVAQSPRYKIIEKRQSVAFWCNPISGHATLYWYQQILGQGPKLLIQFQNNGVVDDSQLPKDRFSAERLKGVDSTLKIQPAKLEDSAVYLCASSQLNWDRRYEQYFGPGTRLTVT.

V gene TRBV5-5 combines with J gene TRBJ1-3, with D hard to call. Germline V gene lookup returns CDR1 SGHKS and CDR2 YYEKEE (reference sequence). This CDR3 has 17 residues. Trimming took off 4 bases at V and 0 bases at J, with 17 bases between the two ends. The DNA of the CDR3 is TGTGCCAGCAGCCCAACCGGGATTCCTGGCTCTGGAAACACCATATATTTT. Translated: CASSPTGIPGSGNTIYF.

The rearrangement uses TRBV7-6 and TRBJ1-5; D call uncertain. The CDR3 spans 15 residues. Trimming removed 5 bases at V and 3 bases at J, with 14 bases between. Germline CDR1 SGHVS, CDR2 FNYEAQ. Here the CDR3 reads CASSPSRGLNQPQHF. DNA of the CDR3: TGTGCCAGCAGCCCCAGCCGGGGTCTCAATCAGCCCCAGCATTTT.

The chain employs TRBV7-9 and TRBJ2-5, with 9 bases identical to TRBD2. CDR3 length equals 16 residues. Germline values: CDR1 SEHNR, CDR2 FQNEAQ (reference sequence). With 4 bases clipped from V and 0 bases from J, the junction kept 6 bases outside the gene matches. CDR3 residues: CASSSRLAEYQETQYF. The CDR3 DNA reads TGTGCCAGCAGCTCTCGACTAGCGGAGTACCAAGAGACCCAGTACTTC.